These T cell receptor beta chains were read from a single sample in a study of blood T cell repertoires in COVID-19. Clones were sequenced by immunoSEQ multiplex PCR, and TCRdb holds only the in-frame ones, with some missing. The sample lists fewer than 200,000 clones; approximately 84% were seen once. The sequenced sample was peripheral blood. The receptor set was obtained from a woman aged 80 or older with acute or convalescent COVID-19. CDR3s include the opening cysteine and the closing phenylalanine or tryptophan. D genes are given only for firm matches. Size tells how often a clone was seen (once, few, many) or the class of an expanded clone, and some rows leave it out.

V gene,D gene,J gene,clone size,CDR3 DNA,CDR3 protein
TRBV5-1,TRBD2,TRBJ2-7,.,TGCGCCAGCAGCTCCACCGGGACTAGCGGCTACGAGCAGTACTTC,CASSSTGTSGYEQYF
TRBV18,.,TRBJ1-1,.,TGTGCCAGCTCACCACTTGCGAGCGCTGAAGCTTTCTTT,CASSPLASAEAFF
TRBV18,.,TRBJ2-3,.,TGTGCCAGCTCGATGACTGGTCAGGATACGCAGTATTTT,CASSMTGQDTQYF
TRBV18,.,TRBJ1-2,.,TGTGCCAGCTCACCAGAGGCCCAGGGCTACTATGGCTACACCTTC,CASSPEAQGYYGYTF
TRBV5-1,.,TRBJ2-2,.,TGCGCCAGCAGGACAGATTCGAACACCGGGGAGCTGTTTTTT,CASRTDSNTGELFF
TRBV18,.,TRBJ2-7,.,TGTGCCAGCTCACCTCGGGACATCCCATACGAGCAGTACTTC,CASSPRDIPYEQYF
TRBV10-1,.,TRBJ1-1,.,TGCGCCAGCAGTGAACAGGGGAACACTGAAGCTTTCTTT,CASSEQGNTEAFF
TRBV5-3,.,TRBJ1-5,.,TGTGCCAGAAGCTTGGTGAGGTTTAATCAGCCCCAGCATTTT,CARSLVRFNQPQHF
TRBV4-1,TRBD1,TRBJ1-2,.,TGCGCCAGCAGCCAAGGGACAGGAGAGTATGGCTACACCTTC,CASSQGTGEYGYTF
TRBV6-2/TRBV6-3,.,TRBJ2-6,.,TGTGCCAGCAGTTACGCGGGGCTAGGGGCCAACGTCCTGACTTTC,CASSYAGLGANVLTF
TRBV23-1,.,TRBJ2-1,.,TGCGCCAGCAGGTCTTCTAGCGACCTAGAGGTCAATGAGCAGTTCTTC,CASRSSSDLEVNEQFF
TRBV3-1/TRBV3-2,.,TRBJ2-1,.,TGTGCCAGCAGCCCGTGGGGGCGGGTGGCCTACAATGAGCAGTTCTTC,CASSPWGRVAYNEQFF
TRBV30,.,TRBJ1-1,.,TGTGCCTGGAGTGTATACCCAGATACTGAAGCTTTCTTT,CAWSVYPDTEAFF
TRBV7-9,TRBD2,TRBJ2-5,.,TGTGCCAGCAGCTCTACTAGCGGCCTCCAAGAGACCCAGTACTTC,CASSSTSGLQETQYF
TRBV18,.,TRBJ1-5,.,TGTGCCAGCTCACCACGGTACACCCAGAAAAAGTCCCAGCATTTT,CASSPRYTQKKSQHF
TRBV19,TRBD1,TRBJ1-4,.,TGTGCCAGTAGTATGAGGGGGCAGAAAAATGAAAAACTGTTTTTT,CASSMRGQKNEKLFF
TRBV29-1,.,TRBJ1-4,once,TGCAGCGTTGCAGGGGCTGGGGAAAAACTGTTTTTT,CSVAGAGEKLFF
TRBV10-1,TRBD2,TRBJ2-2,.,TGCGCCAGCACAGCGGGAGGGACCGGGGAGCTGTTTTTT,CASTAGGTGELFF